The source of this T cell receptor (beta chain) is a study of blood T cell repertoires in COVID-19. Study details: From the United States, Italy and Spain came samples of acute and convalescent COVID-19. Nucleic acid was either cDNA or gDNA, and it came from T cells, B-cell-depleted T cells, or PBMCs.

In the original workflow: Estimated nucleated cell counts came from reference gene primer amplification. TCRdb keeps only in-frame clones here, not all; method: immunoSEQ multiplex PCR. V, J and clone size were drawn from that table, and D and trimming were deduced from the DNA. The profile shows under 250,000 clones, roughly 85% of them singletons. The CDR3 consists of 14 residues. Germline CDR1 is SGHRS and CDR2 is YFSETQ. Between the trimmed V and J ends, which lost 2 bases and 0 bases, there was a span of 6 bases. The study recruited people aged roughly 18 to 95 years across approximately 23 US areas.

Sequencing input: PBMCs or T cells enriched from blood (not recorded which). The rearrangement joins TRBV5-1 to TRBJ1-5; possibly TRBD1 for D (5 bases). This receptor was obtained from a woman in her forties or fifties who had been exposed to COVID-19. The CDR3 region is CASSLDSSNQPQHF. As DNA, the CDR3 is TGCGCCAGCAGCTTAGACAGTAGCAATCAGCCCCAGCATTTT.